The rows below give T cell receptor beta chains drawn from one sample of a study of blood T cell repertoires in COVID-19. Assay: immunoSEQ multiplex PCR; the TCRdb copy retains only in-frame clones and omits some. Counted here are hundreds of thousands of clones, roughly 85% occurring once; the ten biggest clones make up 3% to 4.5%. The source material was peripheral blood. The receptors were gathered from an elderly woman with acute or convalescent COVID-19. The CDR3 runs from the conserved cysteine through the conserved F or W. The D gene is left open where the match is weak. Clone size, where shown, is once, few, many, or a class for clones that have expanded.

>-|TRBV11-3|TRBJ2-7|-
CASSAPNRAHEQYF
TGTGCCAGCAGCGCGCCCAACAGGGCCCACGAGCAGTACTTC
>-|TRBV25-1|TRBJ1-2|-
CASSVPGRPAGYTF
TGTGCCAGCAGTGTCCCAGGCAGGCCGGCTGGCTACACCTTC
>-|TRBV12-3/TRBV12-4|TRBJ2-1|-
CASSLQGFEQFF
TGTGCCAGCAGCTTACAGGGATTTGAGCAGTTCTTC
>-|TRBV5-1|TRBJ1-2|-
CASSQDTAYGYTF
TGCGCCAGCAGCCAGGACACGGCCTATGGCTACACCTTC
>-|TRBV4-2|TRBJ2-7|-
CASSLPGYEQYF
TGTGCCAGCAGCCTTCCGGGGTACGAGCAGTACTTC
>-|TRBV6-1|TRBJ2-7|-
CASSEVRGGDTTSQYF
TGTGCCAGCAGTGAAGTACGAGGGGGAGATACTACGAGCCAGTACTTC
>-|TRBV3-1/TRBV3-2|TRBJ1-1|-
CASSHGQPNTEAFF
TGTGCCAGCAGCCACGGACAGCCAAACACTGAAGCTTTCTTT
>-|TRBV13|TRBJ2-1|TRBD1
CASSPPGQGSILGQFF
TGTGCCAGCAGCCCCCCGGGACAGGGAAGTATACTAGGGCAGTTCTTC
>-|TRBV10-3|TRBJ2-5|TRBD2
CAISESGGMETQYF
TGTGCCATCAGTGAGTCCGGGGGGATGGAGACCCAGTACTTC
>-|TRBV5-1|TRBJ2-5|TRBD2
CASTQGTSGQETQYF
TGCGCCAGCACCCAAGGGACTAGCGGCCAAGAGACCCAGTACTTC
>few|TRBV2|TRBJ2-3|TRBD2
CASSGLAGGTDTQYF
TGTGCCAGCAGTGGGCTAGCGGGGGGCACAGATACGCAGTATTTT